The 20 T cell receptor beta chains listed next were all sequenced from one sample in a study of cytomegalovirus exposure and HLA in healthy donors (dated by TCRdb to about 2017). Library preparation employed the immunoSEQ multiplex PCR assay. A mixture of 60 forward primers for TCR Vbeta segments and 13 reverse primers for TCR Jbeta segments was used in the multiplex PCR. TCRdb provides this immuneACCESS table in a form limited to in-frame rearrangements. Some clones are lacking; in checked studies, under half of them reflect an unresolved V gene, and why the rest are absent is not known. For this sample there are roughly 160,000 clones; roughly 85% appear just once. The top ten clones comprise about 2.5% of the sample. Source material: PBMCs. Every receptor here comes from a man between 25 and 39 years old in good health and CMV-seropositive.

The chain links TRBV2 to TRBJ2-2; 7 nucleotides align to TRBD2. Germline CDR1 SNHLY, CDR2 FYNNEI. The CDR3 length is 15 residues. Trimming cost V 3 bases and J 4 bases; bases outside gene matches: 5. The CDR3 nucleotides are TGTGCCAGCAGTGAGGTTCCGGGAGGCACCGGGGAGCTGTTTTTT. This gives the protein CASSEVPGGTGELFF.

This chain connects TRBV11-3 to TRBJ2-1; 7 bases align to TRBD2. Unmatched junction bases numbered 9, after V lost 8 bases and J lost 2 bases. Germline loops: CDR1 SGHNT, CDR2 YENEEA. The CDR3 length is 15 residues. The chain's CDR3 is CASSPSGPTYNEQFF. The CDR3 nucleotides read TGTGCCAGCTCCCCTAGCGGCCCAACCTACAATGAGCAGTTCTTC.

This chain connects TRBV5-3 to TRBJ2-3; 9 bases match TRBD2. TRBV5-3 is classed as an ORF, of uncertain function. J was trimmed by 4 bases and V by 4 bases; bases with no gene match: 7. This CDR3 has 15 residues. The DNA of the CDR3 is TGTGCCAGAAGCCTCTCGGGACTAGCACCAGATACGCAGTATTTT. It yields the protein CARSLSGLAPDTQYF.

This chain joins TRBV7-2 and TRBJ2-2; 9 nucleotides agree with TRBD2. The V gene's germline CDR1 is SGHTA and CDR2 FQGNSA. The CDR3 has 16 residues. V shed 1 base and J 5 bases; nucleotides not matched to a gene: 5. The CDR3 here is CASSLERAGGTGELFF. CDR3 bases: TGTGCCAGCAGCTTAGAGCGAGCGGGAGGAACCGGGGAGCTGTTTTTT.

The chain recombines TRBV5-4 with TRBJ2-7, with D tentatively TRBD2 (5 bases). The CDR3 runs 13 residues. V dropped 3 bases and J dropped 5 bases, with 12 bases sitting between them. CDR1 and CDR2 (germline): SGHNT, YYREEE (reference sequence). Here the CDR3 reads CASSWRRRNEQYV. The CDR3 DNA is TGTGCCAGCAGCTGGAGGAGGCGAAACGAGCAGTACGTC.

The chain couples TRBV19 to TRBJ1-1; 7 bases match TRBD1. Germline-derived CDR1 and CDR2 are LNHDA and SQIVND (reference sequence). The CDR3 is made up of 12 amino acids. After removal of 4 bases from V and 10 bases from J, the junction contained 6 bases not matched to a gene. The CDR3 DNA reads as TGTGCCAGTAGTACTCGACAGGGTGCAGCTTTCTTT. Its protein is CASSTRQGAAFF.

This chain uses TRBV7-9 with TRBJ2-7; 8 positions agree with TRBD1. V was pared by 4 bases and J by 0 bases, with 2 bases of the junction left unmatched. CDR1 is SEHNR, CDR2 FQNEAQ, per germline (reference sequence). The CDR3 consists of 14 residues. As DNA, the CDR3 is TGTGCCAGCAGCTCGGGACAGGCCTCCTACGAGCAGTACTTC. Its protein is CASSSGQASYEQYF.

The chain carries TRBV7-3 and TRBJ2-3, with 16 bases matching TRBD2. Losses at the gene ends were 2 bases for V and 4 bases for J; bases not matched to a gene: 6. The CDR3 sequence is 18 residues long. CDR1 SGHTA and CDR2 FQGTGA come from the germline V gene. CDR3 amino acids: CASSLRGTSGRAPDTQYF. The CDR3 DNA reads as TGTGCCAGCAGCTTACGCGGGACTAGCGGGAGGGCCCCAGATACGCAGTATTTT.

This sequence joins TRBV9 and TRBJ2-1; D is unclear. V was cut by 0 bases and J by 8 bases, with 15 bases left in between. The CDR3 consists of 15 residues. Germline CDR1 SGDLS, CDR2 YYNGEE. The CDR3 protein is CASSVVGLAWDEQFF. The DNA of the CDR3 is TGTGCCAGCAGCGTAGTCGGATTAGCATGGGATGAGCAGTTCTTC.

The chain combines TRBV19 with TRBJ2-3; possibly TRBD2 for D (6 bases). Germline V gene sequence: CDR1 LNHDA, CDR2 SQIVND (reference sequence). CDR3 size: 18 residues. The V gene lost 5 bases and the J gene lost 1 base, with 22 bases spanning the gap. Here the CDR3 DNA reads TGTGCCAGTAGTCGTGCGGGTAGACGGGAGCCCCGCACAGATACGCAGTATTTT. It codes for CASSRAGRREPRTDTQYF.

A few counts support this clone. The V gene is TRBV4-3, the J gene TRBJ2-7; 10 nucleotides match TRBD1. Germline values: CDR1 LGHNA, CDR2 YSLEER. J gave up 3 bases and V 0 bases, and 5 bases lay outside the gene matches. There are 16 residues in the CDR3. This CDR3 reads CASSQDRGTGVYEQYF. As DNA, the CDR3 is TGCGCCAGCAGCCAAGATCGAGGGACAGGGGTCTACGAGCAGTACTTC.

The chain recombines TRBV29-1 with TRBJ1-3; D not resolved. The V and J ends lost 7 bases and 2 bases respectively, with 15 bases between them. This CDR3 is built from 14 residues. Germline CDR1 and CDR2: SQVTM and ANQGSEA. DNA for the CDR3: TGCAGCGAGAACCCAGGAACGCCTGGAAACACCATATATTTT. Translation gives CSENPGTPGNTIYF.

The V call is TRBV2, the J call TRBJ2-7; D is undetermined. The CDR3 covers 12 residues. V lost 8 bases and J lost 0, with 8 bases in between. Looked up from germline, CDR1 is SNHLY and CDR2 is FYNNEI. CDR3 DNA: TGTGCCAGCGGAAGGAGCTCCTACGAGCAGTACTTC. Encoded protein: CASGRSSYEQYF.

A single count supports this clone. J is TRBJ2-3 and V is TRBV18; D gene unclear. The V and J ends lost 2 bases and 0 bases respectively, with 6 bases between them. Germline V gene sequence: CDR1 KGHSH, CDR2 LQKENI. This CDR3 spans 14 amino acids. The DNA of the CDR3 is TGTGCCAGCTCACCAATCACTAGCACAGATACGCAGTATTTT. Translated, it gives CASSPITSTDTQYF.

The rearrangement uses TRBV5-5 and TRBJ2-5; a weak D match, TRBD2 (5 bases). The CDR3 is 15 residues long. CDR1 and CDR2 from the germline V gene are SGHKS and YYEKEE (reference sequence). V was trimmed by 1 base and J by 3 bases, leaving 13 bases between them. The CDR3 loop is CASSLMGSREETQYF. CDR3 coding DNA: TGTGCCAGCAGCTTGATGGGGAGTAGGGAAGAGACCCAGTACTTC.

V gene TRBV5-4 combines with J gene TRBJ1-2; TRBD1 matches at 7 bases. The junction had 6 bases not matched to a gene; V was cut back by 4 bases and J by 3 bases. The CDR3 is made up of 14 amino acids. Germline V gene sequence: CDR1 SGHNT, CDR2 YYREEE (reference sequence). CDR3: CASSPPTGDYGYTF. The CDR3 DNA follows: TGTGCCAGCAGCCCCCCTACAGGGGACTATGGCTACACCTTC.

CDR3 in amino acids: CASSFLAGGTTGELFF. The CDR3 DNA follows: TGCGCCAGCAGCTTTCTAGCGGGAGGCACCACCGGGGAGCTGTTTTTT. The chain joins TRBV5-1 to TRBJ2-2; 11 bases align to TRBD2. The CDR3 is 16 amino acids. The germline CDR1 and CDR2 sequences are SGHRS and YFSETQ. Germline trimming cut 2 bases from V and 4 bases from J; bases unmatched to any gene: 4.

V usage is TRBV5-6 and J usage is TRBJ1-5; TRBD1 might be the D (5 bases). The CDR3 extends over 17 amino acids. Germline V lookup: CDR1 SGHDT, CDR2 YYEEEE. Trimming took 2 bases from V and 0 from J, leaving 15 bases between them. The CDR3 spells CASSFYGTGYSNQPQHF. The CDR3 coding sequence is TGTGCCAGCAGCTTCTATGGGACTGGTTATAGCAATCAGCCCCAGCATTTT.

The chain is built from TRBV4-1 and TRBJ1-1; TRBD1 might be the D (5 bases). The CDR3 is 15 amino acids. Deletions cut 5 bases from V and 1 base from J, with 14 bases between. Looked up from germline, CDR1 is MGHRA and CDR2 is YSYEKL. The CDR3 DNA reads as TGCGCCAGCAGCTTTATTGACAGATCGAACACTGAAGCTTTCTTT. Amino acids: CASSFIDRSNTEAFF.

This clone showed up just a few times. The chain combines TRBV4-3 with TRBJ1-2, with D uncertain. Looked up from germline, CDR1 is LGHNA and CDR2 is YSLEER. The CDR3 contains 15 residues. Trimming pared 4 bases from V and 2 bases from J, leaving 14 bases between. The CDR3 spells CASSRSGATNYGYTF. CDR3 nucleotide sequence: TGCGCCAGCAGCCGATCGGGAGCCACCAACTATGGCTACACCTTC.